The 26 T cell receptor beta chains reported below all come from one sample, sequenced in a study of T cell repertoires in cytomegalovirus infection. Their specific antigens are unknown. TCRdb redid the calling of the reads with MiXCR, one entry per CDR3 protein. The table shows about 920,000 distinct CDR3 sequences, with roughly 30% occurring only once. Sequenced material: cultured CD8+ T cells from PBMCs, taken from culture after CMV antigen stimulation. Source of these receptors: a human donor in good health (CMV status not recorded). Some clones in this sample may be carry-over from other donors' samples.

This clonotype was picked up many times. The chain recombines TRBV7-2 with TRBJ2-2; 10 bases agree with TRBD1. V shed 5 bases, J shed 3 bases, and the junction held 21 bases outside the gene matches. Germline V gene data show CDR1 as SGHTA and CDR2 as FQGNSA. This CDR3 spans 21 amino acids. CDR3 coding DNA: TGTGCCAGCAGCCCTAGGATGGGGACAGGGGCTTATTTCGATGACACCGGGGAGCTGTTTTTT. Its translation: CASSPRMGTGAYFDDTGELFF.

This clonotype was seen many times. This chain uses TRBV2 with TRBJ2-7; D is perhaps TRBD1 (5 bases). V dropped 7 bases and J dropped 1 base, with 14 bases sitting between them. The CDR3 length is 14 residues. Germline V gives CDR1 SNHLY, CDR2 FYNNEI. This CDR3 is CASTPGIGSYEQYV. CDR3 coding DNA: TGTGCCAGCACCCCAGGGATTGGATCCTACGAGCAGTACGTC.

This clonotype was counted many times. This rearrangement joins TRBV7-6 to TRBJ2-1, with D perhaps TRBD1 (5 bases). The CDR3 spans 14 residues. Germline CDR1 is SGHVS and CDR2 is FNYEAQ. V lost 0 bases and J lost 6, with 9 bases in between. The CDR3 loop is CASSLAPGFNEQFF. The CDR3, as DNA: TGTGCCAGCAGCTTAGCGCCAGGGTTCAATGAGCAGTTCTTC.

The rearrangement uses TRBV4-1 and TRBJ1-1, with 7 bases matching TRBD1. J gave up 1 base and V 3 bases, and 11 bases lay outside the gene matches. In germline, CDR1 is MGHRA, CDR2 YSYEKL. This CDR3 contains 17 residues. CDR3 amino acids: CASSQGVTGRANTEAFF. The CDR3 DNA reads as TGCGCCAGCAGCCAGGGGGTGACAGGGAGAGCGAACACTGAAGCTTTCTTT.

This clonotype came up a few times. The chain has TRBV29-1 and TRBJ1-4; D is perhaps TRBD1 (5 bases). The CDR3 spans 17 residues. Germline assignment: CDR1 SQVTM and CDR2 ANQGSEA. V gave up 1 base and J gave up 6 bases, with 21 bases separating them. CDR3 in amino acids: CSVEGEGRAPNDEKLFF. The CDR3 coding sequence is TGCAGCGTTGAAGGCGAGGGGCGGGCTCCGAATGATGAAAAACTGTTTTTT.

The chain couples TRBV19 to TRBJ1-1; D remains ambiguous. The germline V gene encodes CDR1 LNHDA and CDR2 SQIVND (reference sequence). V gave up 1 base and J gave up 0 bases, with 12 bases separating them. The CDR3 sequence is 16 residues long. CDR3 residues: CASSIGAGLMNTEAFF. CDR3 nucleotides: TGTGCCAGTAGTATAGGTGCCGGGCTCATGAACACTGAAGCTTTCTTT.

The rearrangement joins TRBV4-1 to TRBJ2-1, with 7 bases lining up with TRBD2. Germline V gives CDR1 MGHRA, CDR2 YSYEKL. Losses at the gene ends were 2 bases for V and 6 bases for J; bases not matched to a gene: 7. This CDR3 comprises 15 residues. Here the CDR3 DNA reads TGCGCCAGCAGCCAAACGGAACGGGGGGTCAATGAGCAGTTCTTC. Its protein product is CASSQTERGVNEQFF.

The chain has TRBV28 and TRBJ2-1; 8 nucleotides agree with TRBD2. The germline gives CDR1 MDHEN, CDR2 SYDVKM. The junction had 8 bases not matched to a gene; V was cut back by 4 bases and J by 6 bases. The CDR3 contains 15 residues. In DNA, the CDR3 is TGTGCCAGCAGTTCCCCGGGGGGGCCTTTCAATGAGCAGTTCTTC. This gives the protein CASSSPGGPFNEQFF.

The chain uses TRBV2 and TRBJ2-3, with 7 bases aligning to TRBD2. The germline CDR1 and CDR2 sequences are SNHLY and FYNNEI. V shed 8 bases, J shed 4 bases, and the junction held 9 bases outside the gene matches. The CDR3 spans 14 residues. CDR3: CASGQAGPSDTQYF. CDR3 DNA: TGTGCCAGCGGACAAGCGGGGCCGTCAGATACGCAGTATTTT.

This clonotype was seen a handful of times. The chain employs TRBV6-4 and TRBJ2-5; weak D call: TRBD1 (6 bases). Germline V gene data show CDR1 as MRHNA and CDR2 as SNTAGT. Trimming shortened V by 6 bases and J by 2 bases, and 13 bases separated the two germline ends. The CDR3 consists of 14 residues. This chain's CDR3 is CASSDTDRQETQYF. Written as DNA, the CDR3 is TGTGCCAGCAGCGACACAGACAGGCAAGAGACCCAGTACTTC.

This clonotype was observed a handful of times. This chain connects TRBV12-3 or TRBV12-4 to TRBJ2-5, with a possible D match to TRBD2 (6 bases). Trimming shortened V by 5 bases and J by 2 bases, and 18 bases separated the two germline ends. This CDR3 spans 16 amino acids. The CDR3 DNA is TGTGCCAGCAGTCTAGGGGTTGGCGGGATGCAAGAGACCCAGTACTTC. Translation gives CASSLGVGGMQETQYF.

The V call is TRBV4-3, the J call TRBJ1-2; D is unresolved. Deletions cut 1 base from V and 0 bases from J, with 6 bases between. CDR1 LGHNA and CDR2 YSLEER come from the germline V gene. The CDR3 is 14 amino acids. CDR3 nucleotides: TGCGCCAGCAGCCAAGGCAGCCCTAACTATGGCTACACCTTC. Translation: CASSQGSPNYGYTF.

In this sample, this clonotype turned up a few times. The chain has TRBV10-3 and TRBJ2-5; TRBD1 might be the D (5 bases). The V gene lost 4 bases and the J gene lost 2 bases, with 14 bases spanning the gap. Germline lookup yields CDR1 ENHRY and CDR2 SYGVKD. The CDR3 totals 15 residues. In DNA form, the CDR3 reads TGTGCCATCAGTGCCCTCCCCAGGACACAAGAGACCCAGTACTTC. It yields the protein CAISALPRTQETQYF.

The chain combines TRBV29-1 with TRBJ2-1, with 13 nucleotides matching TRBD2. Germline CDR1 reads SQVTM; CDR2 reads ANQGSEA. J was trimmed by 4 bases and V by 4 bases; bases with no gene match: 1. The CDR3 length is 14 residues. DNA for the CDR3: TGCAGCGTTGTGGGACTAGCGGGGTACAATGAGCAGTTCTTC. Its translation is CSVVGLAGYNEQFF.

Ten or more counts support this clonotype. J is TRBJ2-7 and V is TRBV12-3 or TRBV12-4; D uncertain. The CDR3 sequence is 12 residues long. Deletions cut 4 bases from V and 4 bases from J, with 8 bases between. The CDR3 spells CASSSVKYEQYF. DNA of the CDR3: TGTGCCAGCAGTTCCGTGAAATACGAGCAGTACTTC.

V and J are TRBV7-2 and TRBJ2-5; D unclear. The CDR3 contains 14 residues. Per the germline V gene, CDR1 is SGHTA and CDR2 is FQGNSA. V was pared by 5 bases and J by 0 bases, with 10 bases between. The DNA of the CDR3 is TGTGCCAGCAGCCCCCATCGGAACCAAGAGACCCAGTACTTC. This translates into CASSPHRNQETQYF.

This clonotype was counted at least ten times. This chain uses TRBV7-6 with TRBJ1-5; no clear D. CDR1 and CDR2 from the germline V gene are SGHVS and FNYEAQ. Trimming cost V 2 bases and J 7 bases, with 15 bases left between them. The CDR3 contains 15 residues. The DNA of the CDR3 is TGTGCCAGCAGCTTATTTCCGGAATCTCACCAGCCCCAGCATTTT. It is translated as CASSLFPESHQPQHF.

This clonotype came up a few times. The rearrangement links TRBV7-6 to TRBJ1-3; maybe TRBD1 (5 bases). This CDR3 is 17 amino acids long. V was clipped by 5 bases and J by 2 bases, with 19 bases between them. CDR1 is SGHVS and CDR2 is FNYEAQ in the germline V gene. Written as DNA, the CDR3 is TGTGCCAGCAGCCCTCCCCCAGGGTTGGGGGCTGGAAACACCATATATTTT. This encodes CASSPPPGLGAGNTIYF.

CDR3 sequence (DNA): TGCGCCAGCAGCCAAATGGGACCGGACTATGGCTACACCTTC. Translation: CASSQMGPDYGYTF. The V gene is TRBV4-1, the J gene TRBJ1-2; weak D call: TRBD1 (5 bases). The CDR3 sequence is 14 residues long. The germline V and J ends were trimmed by 2 bases and 3 bases, with 10 bases remaining between them. The germline V gene encodes CDR1 MGHRA and CDR2 YSYEKL.

This clonotype was observed many times. The chain employs TRBV7-2 and TRBJ1-6, with D maybe TRBD1 (5 bases). The V end lost 5 bases, the J end lost 10 bases, and 15 bases lay between the germline ends. Germline CDR1 reads SGHTA; CDR2 reads FQGNSA. The CDR3 contains 14 residues. CDR3 nucleotides: TGTGCCAGCAGCCCAGTGACGGGGGGATCACCCCTCCACTTT. It specifies CASSPVTGGSPLHF.

This clonotype was seen many times. This chain connects TRBV7-9 to TRBJ1-2; 9 bases are shared with TRBD1. V gave up 4 bases and J gave up 6 bases; unmatched junction bases: 12. From germline, CDR1 is SEHNR and CDR2 FQNEAQ (reference sequence). This CDR3 has 16 residues. The chain's CDR3 is CASSSPWDRVKDGYTF. CDR3 nucleotide sequence: TGTGCCAGCAGCTCACCCTGGGACAGGGTGAAGGATGGCTACACCTTC.

V is TRBV6-6 and J is TRBJ2-5; 7 nucleotides align to TRBD1. Germline loops: CDR1 MNHNY, CDR2 SVGAGI (reference sequence). The V segment lost 5 bases and the J segment 4 bases; nucleotides outside the gene matches: 7. The CDR3 is 14 amino acids. This CDR3 reads CASSPARQGETQYF. CDR3 sequence (DNA): TGTGCCAGCAGTCCCGCCCGACAGGGAGAGACCCAGTACTTC.

This clonotype was detected only a few times. Since a much larger clone is just one base distant, this may be a read error. J is TRBJ2-7 and V is TRBV7-6; TRBD2 matches at 12 bases. J was trimmed by 2 bases and V by 1 base; bases with no gene match: 3. CDR1 is SGHVS, CDR2 FNYEAQ, per germline. CDR3 size: 16 residues. CDR3 loop: CASSLGTSGVPYEQYF. In DNA, the CDR3 is TGTGCCAGCAGCTTAGGGACTAGCGGGGTCCCCTACGAGCAGTACTTC. Full variable domain (remainder filled in from reference TRBV7-6 and TRBJ2-7): GAGVSQSPRYKVTKRGQDVALRCDPISGHVSLYWYRQALGQGPEFLTYFNYEAQQDKSGLPNDRFSAERPEGSISTLTIQRTEQRDSAMYRCASSLGTSGVPYEQYFGPGTRLTVT.

The rearrangement links TRBV6-5 to TRBJ1-3; 7 positions match TRBD1. The CDR3 contains 16 residues. The junction had 4 bases not matched to a gene; V was cut back by 0 bases and J by 2 bases. From germline, CDR1 is MNHEY and CDR2 SVGAGI. The CDR3 sequence: CASSYSEGAAGNTIYF. The CDR3 DNA is TGTGCCAGCAGTTACTCGGAGGGGGCCGCTGGAAACACCATATATTTT.

V is TRBV6-8 and J is TRBJ2-7; D gene uncertain. The V end was cut by 2 bases, the J end by 5 bases, with 10 bases between. Per the germline V gene, CDR1 is MNHGY and CDR2 is SAAAGT. The CDR3 consists of 13 residues. CDR3 bases: TGTGCCAGCAGTTACAGGCCATGGCACGAGCAGTACTTC. Protein sequence: CASSYRPWHEQYF.

This clonotype has ten or more counts. V and J are TRBV6-5 and TRBJ1-6; possible D gene TRBD1, 5 bases. Germline V gene lookup returns CDR1 MNHEY and CDR2 SVGAGI. Trimming shortened V by 3 bases and J by 9 bases, and 15 bases separated the two germline ends. CDR3 size: 15 residues. The CDR3 loop is CASSYRGARLSPLHF. CDR3 coding DNA: TGTGCCAGCAGTTATAGAGGGGCCAGGCTTTCACCCCTCCACTTT.